Below are 25 T cell receptor beta chains sequenced from a single sample in a study of cytomegalovirus exposure and HLA in healthy donors (dated by TCRdb to 2017 to 2019). Libraries were made using the immunoSEQ multiplex PCR assay. A mixture of 60 forward primers for TCR Vbeta segments and 13 reverse primers for TCR Jbeta segments was used in the multiplex PCR. This is the immuneACCESS table as TCRdb keeps it, with only in-frame sequences that have V and J called. A part of the clones is gone; compared with another copy, unresolved V genes explain less than half, and the rest is unexplained. A total of roughly 200,000 clones appear in this sample, 86% of them only once. Of the sample, around 0.3% is held by the ten largest clones. The source material was PBMCs. All receptors come from a woman under 40 in good health and CMV-seronegative.

The table lists this clone with a few counts. The V and J genes are TRBV1 and TRBJ2-1; no DNA check was done on the table's D call, TRBD2. TRBV1 is tagged as a pseudogene. The CDR3 consists of 15 residues. CDR3 protein: CTSRRAASSYNEQFF. As DNA, the CDR3 is TGCACCAGCAGGCGAGCGGCAAGCTCCTACAATGAGCAGTTCTTC.

This chain connects TRBV11-2 to TRBJ2-7, with D possibly being TRBD1 (6 bases). CDR1 is SGHAT, CDR2 FQNNGV, per germline. The ends were cut back, 6 bases at V and 5 bases at J, with 14 bases in the middle. The CDR3 runs to 13 residues. The CDR3 bases are TGTGCCAGCAGATACACAGGGATCCACGAGCAGTACTTC. Its protein is CASRYTGIHEQYF.

The chain employs TRBV2 and TRBJ2-1; a possible D gene is TRBD1 (6 bases). The germline V gene encodes CDR1 SNHLY and CDR2 FYNNEI. V gave up 5 bases and J gave up 2 bases, with 19 bases separating them. The CDR3 spans 17 residues. DNA of the CDR3: TGTGCCAGCAGTTCCCTCCCTCAGGGGTCCCCCTACAATGAGCAGTTCTTC. Translating gives CASSSLPQGSPYNEQFF.

J is TRBJ2-3 and V is TRBV7-8; 8 bases are a match to TRBD2. The V and J ends lost 6 bases and 6 bases, in that order; junction bases with no gene match: 11. CDR1 is SGHVS, CDR2 FQNEAQ, per germline. The CDR3 contains 15 residues. The CDR3 sequence: CASSRVGLAGDTQYF. CDR3 nucleotide sequence: TGTGCCAGCAGTCGCGTGGGGCTAGCGGGCGATACGCAGTATTTT.

This chain connects TRBV5-6 to TRBJ2-3; 7 positions agree with TRBD2. The CDR3 sequence is 15 residues long. Germline values: CDR1 SGHDT, CDR2 YYEEEE. The trim removed 1 base at V and 2 bases at J, leaving 4 bases unmatched. The CDR3 DNA reads as TGTGCCAGCAGCTTGCTCAGCGGGAACACAGATACGCAGTATTTT. Residues: CASSLLSGNTDTQYF.

J is TRBJ2-3 and V is TRBV4-2, with a tentative D call TRBD2 (6 bases). The V end was cut by 4 bases, the J end by 6 bases, with 17 bases between. Germline lookup yields CDR1 LGHNA and CDR2 YNFKEQ. This CDR3 contains 15 residues. The CDR3, as DNA: TGTGCCAGCAGCCTTGGACCGGCGGGGTCTGATACGCAGTATTTT. As protein: CASSLGPAGSDTQYF.

The J gene is TRBJ1-1, the V gene TRBV6-5; D uncertain. This CDR3 comprises 14 residues. The germline V gene has CDR1 MNHEY and CDR2 SVGAGI. V was pared by 3 bases and J by 0 bases, with 8 bases between. This CDR3 is CASSYSFMNTEAFF. The CDR3 DNA reads TGTGCCAGCAGTTATTCTTTTATGAACACTGAAGCTTTCTTT.

The chain carries TRBV7-9 and TRBJ2-7; 9 bases map to TRBD2. This CDR3 contains 17 residues. With V trimmed by 5 bases and J by 4 bases, 15 bases remained unmatched. Germline V CDR1 and CDR2: SEHNR, FQNEAQ (reference sequence). CDR3 sequence (DNA): TGTGCCAGCAGCCCCGTCCCGAGAGCGGGAGGTCTATACGAGCAGTACTTC. Its translation is CASSPVPRAGGLYEQYF.

The rearrangement joins TRBV18 to TRBJ1-3, with D perhaps TRBD1 (5 bases). The length of the CDR3 is 16 residues. CDR1 is KGHSH and CDR2 is LQKENI in the germline V gene. V lost 5 bases, J lost 3 bases, and 17 bases lay in between. CDR3: CASSFDRTTLGNTIYF. The CDR3, as DNA: TGTGCCAGCTCATTTGACAGAACGACGCTTGGAAACACCATATATTTT.

V is TRBV28 and J is TRBJ2-7; D gene unclear. This CDR3 region has 13 residues. V shed 8 bases and J shed 5 bases, with 16 bases lying between them. The germline V gene has CDR1 MDHEN and CDR2 SYDVKM. As DNA, the CDR3 is TGTGCCAGCGATTCCGTCACCGCGGACGAGCAGTACTTC. It translates to CASDSVTADEQYF.

CDR3 in amino acids: CASSERLAGGPSETQYF. For the CDR3, the DNA is TGTGCCAGCAGTGAGAGACTAGCGGGAGGGCCAAGTGAGACCCAGTACTTC. The chain carries TRBV27 and TRBJ2-5; TRBD2 aligns across 14 bases. Germline CDR1 reads MNHEY; CDR2 reads SMNVEV (reference sequence). With 5 bases clipped from V and 5 bases from J, the junction kept 10 bases outside the gene matches. CDR3 length equals 17 residues.

This clone was picked up one time. Germline is not matched at one junction end, which may reflect a read error. The V and J genes are TRBV7-7 and TRBJ2-3; D remains ambiguous. Germline V gene data show CDR1 as SSHAT and CDR2 as FNYEAQ (reference sequence). CDR3 length: 14 residues. The CDR3 bases are TGTGCTAGCAGCTTAGGTACAGTGGCAGATACGCAGTATTTT. Translating gives CASSLGTVADTQYF. The full variable domain, its missing parts supplied by reference TRBV7-7 and TRBJ2-3, is GAGVSQSPRYKVTKRGQDVTLRCDPISSHATLYWYQQALGQGPEFLTYFNYEAQPDKSGLPSDRFSAERPEGSISTLTIQRTEQRDSAMYRCASSLGTVADTQYFGPGTRLTVL.

The chain uses TRBV28 and TRBJ2-2, with a tentative D call TRBD1 (6 bases). This CDR3 comprises 14 residues. Germline V gene lookup returns CDR1 MDHEN and CDR2 SYDVKM. Between the trimmed V and J ends, which lost 2 bases and 6 bases, there was a span of 10 bases. CDR3 sequence reads: CASSLTGNAGELFF. The CDR3 region has the DNA TGTGCCAGCAGTTTAACAGGGAATGCCGGGGAGCTGTTTTTT. Looking up the rest from reference TRBV28 and TRBJ2-2 gives the full variable domain: DVKVTQSSRYLVKRTGEKVFLECVQDMDHENMFWYRQDPGLGLRLIYFSYDVKMKEKGDIPEGYSVSREKKERFSLILESASTNQTSMYLCASSLTGNAGELFFGEGSRLTVL.

This clone was counted between two and nine times. The CDR3 nucleotides read TGTGCCAGCAGCGACCCTAGCGGGGGGGCGGATGAGCAGTTCTTC. This codes for CASSDPSGGADEQFF. The chain employs TRBV7-9 and TRBJ2-1; TRBD2 matches 12 bases. Looked up from germline, CDR1 is SEHNR and CDR2 is FQNEAQ (reference sequence). The CDR3 totals 15 residues. J gave up 8 bases and V 5 bases, and 7 bases lay outside the gene matches.

The rearrangement uses TRBV7-2 and TRBJ1-2; D remains unclear. The CDR3 contains 16 residues. Deletions cut 1 base from V and 8 bases from J, with 20 bases between. Germline V gene lookup returns CDR1 SGHTA and CDR2 FQGNSA. In nucleotides, the CDR3 is TGTGCCAGCAGCTTAGTTGATTCGGCCCTCCTGCGGGGCTACACCTTC. This translates into CASSLVDSALLRGYTF.

The rearrangement links TRBV6-1 to TRBJ2-5; 8 bases align to TRBD1. V dropped 1 base and J dropped 2; count of bases not matched to a gene: 0. Germline CDR1 and CDR2: MNHNS and SASEGT. CDR3 length: 14 amino acids. CDR3 nucleotides: TGTGCCAGCAGTGAAGGGACAGGGCAAGAGACCCAGTACTTC. Its protein product is CASSEGTGQETQYF.

The chain carries TRBV10-3 and TRBJ2-3; 14 nucleotides line up with TRBD2. Germline lookup yields CDR1 ENHRY and CDR2 SYGVKD. The CDR3 has 16 residues. Losses at the gene ends were 4 bases for V and 3 bases for J; bases not matched to a gene: 3. The CDR3 nucleotides are TGTGCCATCAGTGTGGGGACTAGCGGGAGTACAGATACGCAGTATTTT. It specifies CAISVGTSGSTDTQYF.

This chain joins TRBV6-1 and TRBJ2-3, with 14 positions matching TRBD2. CDR3 length equals 17 residues. The germline gives CDR1 MNHNS, CDR2 SASEGT. The trim removed 4 bases at V and 10 bases at J, leaving 13 bases unmatched. CDR3 coding DNA: TGTGCCAGCAGTGCGACCGGGACTAGCGGGGGCGCGTTTGCGCAGTATTTT. Its protein product is CASSATGTSGGAFAQYF.

The gene calls are TRBV11-2 and TRBJ2-5, with 15 bases aligning to TRBD2. The CDR3 sequence is 15 residues long. Per germline, CDR1 SGHAT and CDR2 FQNNGV. The J segment lost 5 bases and the V segment lost 5 bases, leaving 3 bases of the junction unmatched. The CDR3 here is CASSTGLAGGETQYF. The CDR3 DNA is TGTGCCAGCAGCACCGGACTAGCGGGAGGGGAGACCCAGTACTTC.

The chain couples TRBV28 to TRBJ1-1; 7 positions agree with TRBD1. The junction had 13 bases not matched to a gene; V was cut back by 5 bases and J by 13 bases. Germline V lookup: CDR1 MDHEN, CDR2 SYDVKM. The CDR3 is made up of 13 amino acids. CDR3 bases: TGTGCCAGCAGTCCGTCGTTCGGGGACAGTTATTTCTTT. Translating gives CASSPSFGDSYFF.

The rearrangement links TRBV28 to TRBJ2-6; weak D call: TRBD2 (5 bases). Germline CDR1 MDHEN, CDR2 SYDVKM. The CDR3 has 17 amino acids. The ends were cut back, 5 bases at V and 4 bases at J, with 18 bases in the middle. The CDR3 is CASSPTTLAQGANVLTF. The CDR3 nucleotides are TGTGCCAGCAGTCCGACGACATTAGCGCAAGGGGCCAACGTCCTGACTTTC.

The chain carries TRBV10-1 and TRBJ2-7; 7 positions agree with TRBD1. The CDR3 totals 14 residues. With V trimmed by 2 bases and J by 2 bases, 3 bases remained unmatched. Germline CDR1 WNHNN, CDR2 SYGVQD (reference sequence). In nucleotides, the CDR3 is TGCGCCAGCAGTGAGACCGGGACAGCCTACGAGCAGTACTTC. This codes for CASSETGTAYEQYF.

This clone showed up just a few times. This chain connects TRBV4-1 to TRBJ1-2; 7 bases match TRBD1. Germline values: CDR1 MGHRA, CDR2 YSYEKL. The CDR3 loop spans 15 amino acids. V was pared by 4 bases and J by 6 bases, with 11 bases of the junction left unmatched. The DNA for the CDR3 is TGCGCCAGCAGCCTTAAGACAGGGTCAGCAGATGGCTACACCTTC. Translation: CASSLKTGSADGYTF.

The chain links TRBV7-3 to TRBJ2-3, with TRBD2 identical over 13 bases. The CDR3 consists of 15 residues. CDR1 is SGHTA, CDR2 FQGTGA, per germline. The V gene end was trimmed by 5 bases and the J gene end by 4 bases; junction bases not matched to a gene: 3. The CDR3 here is CASSKLAGGPDTQYF. The CDR3 nucleotides read TGTGCCAGCAGCAAACTAGCGGGGGGGCCAGATACGCAGTATTTT.

The CDR3 reads CASRPQREIYNEQFF. DNA for the CDR3: TGTGCCAGCAGACCCCAGCGGGAGATTTACAATGAGCAGTTCTTC. The chain combines TRBV28 with TRBJ2-1; 8 bases agree with TRBD2. Losses at the gene ends were 6 bases for V and 4 bases for J; bases not matched to a gene: 8. Germline loops: CDR1 MDHEN, CDR2 SYDVKM. This CDR3 comprises 15 residues.